The rows below give T cell receptor beta chains drawn from one sample of a study of shared T cell receptors in the human thymus. TCRdb keeps only in-frame clones here, not all; method: immunoSEQ multiplex PCR. The repertoire has about 540,000 clones, approximately 80% of them found once; the top ten carry more than 0.01%. These data were likewise used in another study, on human thymus T cells.

Sequences were obtained from thymocytes. The receptor set was obtained from a boy in the first two years of life with a congenital heart defect. CDR3s include the opening cysteine and the closing phenylalanine or tryptophan. Each record gives: V gene, D gene, J gene, clone size, CDR3 DNA, CDR3 protein. A D gene is named only where the DNA matches it firmly. Size is stated for part of the rows, as once, few or many counts, or as a class when the clone is expanded.

v_call: TRBV28; d_call: NA; j_call: TRBJ1-2; clone_size: NA; cdr3_nt: TGTGCCAGCAGTTTGAGGGTGGTGCCGGGCTACACCTTC; cdr3_aa: CASSLRVVPGYTF
v_call: TRBV4-1; d_call: NA; j_call: TRBJ1-2; clone_size: NA; cdr3_nt: TGCGCCAGCAGCCCCGGGGGTGGGGGTTCTGGCTACACCTTC; cdr3_aa: CASSPGGGGSGYTF
v_call: TRBV7-9; d_call: NA; j_call: TRBJ2-6; clone_size: few; cdr3_nt: TGTGCCAGCAGCGTGCACTACTCTGGGGCCAACGTCCTGACTTTC; cdr3_aa: CASSVHYSGANVLTF
v_call: TRBV7-3; d_call: NA; j_call: TRBJ1-1; clone_size: NA; cdr3_nt: TGTGCCAGCAGCTTAATGGGCGGAGGAACTGAAGCTTTCTTT; cdr3_aa: CASSLMGGGTEAFF
v_call: TRBV6-5; d_call: NA; j_call: TRBJ1-4; clone_size: NA; cdr3_nt: TGTGCCAGCACCCCGGGAGGGGATGAAAAACTGTTTTTT; cdr3_aa: CASTPGGDEKLFF
v_call: TRBV4-3; d_call: NA; j_call: TRBJ2-1; clone_size: NA; cdr3_nt: TGCGCCAGCAGCCCCCACCGGGGGAGCGCTAAGTTCTTCTACAATGAGCAGTTCTTC; cdr3_aa: CASSPHRGSAKFFYNEQFF
v_call: TRBV25-1; d_call: NA; j_call: TRBJ2-1; clone_size: NA; cdr3_nt: TGTGCCAGCAGTGGCCACAGGGTGGTCTACAATGAGCAGTTCTTC; cdr3_aa: CASSGHRVVYNEQFF
v_call: TRBV29-1; d_call: NA; j_call: TRBJ1-1; clone_size: NA; cdr3_nt: TGCAGCTGGAAAGGGGACACTGAAGCTTTCTTT; cdr3_aa: CSWKGDTEAFF
v_call: TRBV9; d_call: NA; j_call: TRBJ1-5; clone_size: NA; cdr3_nt: TGTGCCAGCAGCGTAATCGACAGGCCAGGACAGCCCCAGCATTTT; cdr3_aa: CASSVIDRPGQPQHF
v_call: TRBV5-6; d_call: TRBD1; j_call: TRBJ1-2; clone_size: NA; cdr3_nt: TGTGCCAGCAGCTGGTCGGACAGGGGAATCTATGGCTACACCTTC; cdr3_aa: CASSWSDRGIYGYTF
v_call: TRBV19; d_call: TRBD1; j_call: TRBJ1-3; clone_size: few; cdr3_nt: TGTGCCAGTAGCCACTTTGGCCTAGACAGGGACTCTGGAAACACCATATATTTT; cdr3_aa: CASSHFGLDRDSGNTIYF
v_call: TRBV4-3; d_call: NA; j_call: TRBJ2-7; clone_size: few; cdr3_nt: TGCGCCAGCAGCCAAGATGTGGGGAGCGAATGGGCCTACGAGCAGTACTTC; cdr3_aa: CASSQDVGSEWAYEQYF
v_call: TRBV11-3; d_call: TRBD2; j_call: TRBJ2-7; clone_size: few; cdr3_nt: TGTGCCAGCAGCTTAGGGGGAGGGCAGACCTCTGGCTCCTACGAGCAGTACTTC; cdr3_aa: CASSLGGGQTSGSYEQYF
v_call: TRBV27; d_call: TRBD2; j_call: TRBJ2-7; clone_size: NA; cdr3_nt: TGTGCCAGCAGTCCCCGCCGGACTAGCGGGACCCCCTACGAGCAGTACTTC; cdr3_aa: CASSPRRTSGTPYEQYF
v_call: TRBV7-2; d_call: TRBD2; j_call: TRBJ2-7; clone_size: NA; cdr3_nt: TGTGCCAGCAGCCGCTCTAGCGGGAGTAGTCACGAGCAGTACTTC; cdr3_aa: CASSRSSGSSHEQYF
v_call: TRBV27; d_call: NA; j_call: TRBJ1-1; clone_size: NA; cdr3_nt: TGTGCCAGCAGCCCCCGGGCGGGGCGGAGGACTGAAGCTTTCTTT; cdr3_aa: CASSPRAGRRTEAFF
v_call: TRBV7-9; d_call: NA; j_call: TRBJ2-5; clone_size: NA; cdr3_nt: TGTGCCAGCAGCTTAGTCACTTTGTCGGGAGTGAGAGAGACCCAGTACTTC; cdr3_aa: CASSLVTLSGVRETQYF
v_call: TRBV20-1; d_call: NA; j_call: TRBJ2-1; clone_size: NA; cdr3_nt: TGCAGTGCTACACTGGACTTCAGGCAGTTCTTC; cdr3_aa: CSATLDFRQFF
v_call: TRBV11-1; d_call: NA; j_call: TRBJ1-2; clone_size: NA; cdr3_nt: TGTGCCAGCAGCCTTAAACTAGACTATGGCTACACCTTC; cdr3_aa: CASSLKLDYGYTF
v_call: TRBV7-2; d_call: TRBD1; j_call: TRBJ2-5; clone_size: NA; cdr3_nt: TGTGCCAGCAGCTCGAGGACAGGGGGGGCCCAAGAGACCCAGTACTTC; cdr3_aa: CASSSRTGGAQETQYF
v_call: TRBV13; d_call: NA; j_call: TRBJ1-1; clone_size: NA; cdr3_nt: TGTGCCATCAAGAACACTGAAGCTTTCTTT; cdr3_aa: CAIKNTEAFF
v_call: TRBV29-1; d_call: TRBD2; j_call: TRBJ2-3; clone_size: NA; cdr3_nt: TGCAGCGTTTGGGTCGGGACTAGAAGCACAGATACGCAGTATTTT; cdr3_aa: CSVWVGTRSTDTQYF
v_call: TRBV10-1; d_call: TRBD1; j_call: TRBJ1-5; clone_size: NA; cdr3_nt: TGCGCCAGCAGCCTAGGGACAGGGGATGGCAATCAGCCCCAGCATTTT; cdr3_aa: CASSLGTGDGNQPQHF
v_call: TRBV6-5; d_call: NA; j_call: TRBJ1-2; clone_size: NA; cdr3_nt: TGTGCCAGCACCGATGGGGGGGGGAACTATGGCTACACCTTC; cdr3_aa: CASTDGGGNYGYTF
v_call: TRBV11-3; d_call: NA; j_call: TRBJ1-2; clone_size: few; cdr3_nt: TGTGCCAGCAGCTTAGGTCGCAGGGATTCATCTGGCTACACCTTC; cdr3_aa: CASSLGRRDSSGYTF
v_call: TRBV5-4; d_call: TRBD2; j_call: TRBJ2-3; clone_size: NA; cdr3_nt: TGTGCCAGCAGCTTGGGTCCTGAAGCGGGAGGGCCGTGTGGAGATACGCAGTATTTT; cdr3_aa: CASSLGPEAGGPCGDTQYF
v_call: TRBV2; d_call: TRBD2; j_call: TRBJ2-2; clone_size: few; cdr3_nt: TGTGCCAGCAGTCCGGCCCCGACTAGCGGGGATAGCGACGGGGAGCTGTTTTTT; cdr3_aa: CASSPAPTSGDSDGELFF
v_call: TRBV5-4; d_call: TRBD1; j_call: TRBJ2-7; clone_size: NA; cdr3_nt: TGTGCCAGCAGCTTGAGGACAGGGTTTACCTACGAGCAGTACTTC; cdr3_aa: CASSLRTGFTYEQYF
v_call: TRBV19; d_call: NA; j_call: TRBJ1-1; clone_size: NA; cdr3_nt: TGTGCCAGTAGTATAGATATCCCAGGGCTGAACACTGAAGCTTTCTTT; cdr3_aa: CASSIDIPGLNTEAFF
v_call: TRBV4-1; d_call: TRBD2; j_call: TRBJ2-3; clone_size: NA; cdr3_nt: TGCGCCAGCCTACCAGCGGGAGGAGGCACAGATACGCAGTATTTT; cdr3_aa: CASLPAGGGTDTQYF
v_call: TRBV25-1; d_call: TRBD2; j_call: TRBJ2-1; clone_size: NA; cdr3_nt: TGTGCCACCGCAGGGGCAACTAGCGGGAACAGTATCGACAATGAGCAGTTCTTC; cdr3_aa: CATAGATSGNSIDNEQFF
v_call: TRBV14; d_call: TRBD1; j_call: TRBJ1-3; clone_size: NA; cdr3_nt: TGTGCCAGCAGCCGCGCCGGACAGGGGGACGGAAACACCATATATTTT; cdr3_aa: CASSRAGQGDGNTIYF
v_call: TRBV4-2; d_call: NA; j_call: TRBJ2-7; clone_size: NA; cdr3_nt: TGTGCCAGCAGCCAAGCGTTAGCGCCCTTCGTGTACGAGCAGTACTTC; cdr3_aa: CASSQALAPFVYEQYF
v_call: TRBV9; d_call: NA; j_call: TRBJ2-2; clone_size: NA; cdr3_nt: TGTGCCAGCAGCGTGGCGTACGGGAGTGGCGCCGGGGAGCTGTTTTTT; cdr3_aa: CASSVAYGSGAGELFF
v_call: TRBV13; d_call: TRBD1; j_call: TRBJ1-2; clone_size: NA; cdr3_nt: TGTGCCAGCAGCCTGGGACAGGGGCCTTATGGCTACACCTTC; cdr3_aa: CASSLGQGPYGYTF
v_call: TRBV18; d_call: NA; j_call: TRBJ1-4; clone_size: once; cdr3_nt: TGTGCCAGCTCACCACCGGTTGCGGGAACTAATGAAAAACTGTTTTTT; cdr3_aa: CASSPPVAGTNEKLFF
v_call: TRBV4-1; d_call: TRBD2; j_call: TRBJ2-1; clone_size: NA; cdr3_nt: TGCGCCAGCAGCCTCCGGACTAGCGGGCGGGGGAATGAGCAGTTCTTC; cdr3_aa: CASSLRTSGRGNEQFF
v_call: TRBV5-6; d_call: NA; j_call: TRBJ2-7; clone_size: once; cdr3_nt: TGTGCCAGCAGCTCCTGGCGGGCCGAGCAGTACTTC; cdr3_aa: CASSSWRAEQYF
v_call: TRBV27; d_call: TRBD2; j_call: TRBJ2-1; clone_size: NA; cdr3_nt: TGTGCCAGCAGTTTATTTACTAGCGGGAGGGCGGGTGAGCAGTTCTTC; cdr3_aa: CASSLFTSGRAGEQFF
v_call: TRBV18; d_call: NA; j_call: TRBJ2-7; clone_size: NA; cdr3_nt: TGTGCCAGCTCACCAGGCGGCCTCTACGAGCAGTACTTC; cdr3_aa: CASSPGGLYEQYF
v_call: TRBV7-2; d_call: TRBD2; j_call: TRBJ2-1; clone_size: NA; cdr3_nt: TGTGCCAGCAGTTACCCGGGACTAGCGGGGTTTGGGCTGTTCTTC; cdr3_aa: CASSYPGLAGFGLFF
v_call: TRBV18; d_call: TRBD2; j_call: TRBJ2-7; clone_size: NA; cdr3_nt: TGTGCCAGCTCACCGCGGGGGGCGCAATCCTACGAGCAGTACTTC; cdr3_aa: CASSPRGAQSYEQYF
v_call: TRBV28; d_call: TRBD1; j_call: TRBJ2-3; clone_size: NA; cdr3_nt: TGTGCCAGCACCACAGGGGTCGGCGATACGCAGTATTTT; cdr3_aa: CASTTGVGDTQYF
v_call: TRBV13; d_call: TRBD2; j_call: TRBJ2-3; clone_size: NA; cdr3_nt: TGTGCCAGCAGCTCAAGCGGGAGGGCGGGTGATACGCAGTATTTT; cdr3_aa: CASSSSGRAGDTQYF
v_call: TRBV5-1; d_call: NA; j_call: TRBJ2-5; clone_size: NA; cdr3_nt: TGCGCCAGCAGCTTGGATGGGGGCAAGGAGACCCAGTACTTC; cdr3_aa: CASSLDGGKETQYF
v_call: TRBV6-1; d_call: TRBD1; j_call: TRBJ1-5; clone_size: NA; cdr3_nt: TGTGCCATTAGGGGGCCGGCCAATCAGCCCCAGCATTTT; cdr3_aa: CAIRGPANQPQHF